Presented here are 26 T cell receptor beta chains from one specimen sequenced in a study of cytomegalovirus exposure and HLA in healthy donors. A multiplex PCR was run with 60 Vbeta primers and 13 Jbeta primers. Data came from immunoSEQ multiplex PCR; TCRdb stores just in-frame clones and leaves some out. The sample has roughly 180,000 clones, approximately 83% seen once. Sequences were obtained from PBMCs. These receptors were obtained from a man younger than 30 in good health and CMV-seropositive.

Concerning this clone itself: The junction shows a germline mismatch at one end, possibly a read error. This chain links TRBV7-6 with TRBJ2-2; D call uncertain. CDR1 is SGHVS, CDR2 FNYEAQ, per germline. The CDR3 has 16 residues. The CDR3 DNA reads TGTGCCAGCAGCTTAGGCCCCAGGTCAAACACAGGGGAGCTGTTTTTT. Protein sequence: CASSLGPRSNTGELFF.

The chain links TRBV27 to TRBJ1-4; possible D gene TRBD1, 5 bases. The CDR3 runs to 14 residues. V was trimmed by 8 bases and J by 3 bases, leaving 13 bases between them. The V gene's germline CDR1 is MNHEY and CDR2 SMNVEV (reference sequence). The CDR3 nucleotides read TGTGCCAGCGTGTCGGGCAGGGCTAATGAAAAACTGTTTTTT. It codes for CASVSGRANEKLFF. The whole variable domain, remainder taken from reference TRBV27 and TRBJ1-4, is EAQVTQNPRYLITVTGKKLTVTCSQNMNHEYMSWYRQDPGLGLRQIYYSMNVEVTDKGDVPEGYKVSRKEKRNFPLILESPSPNQTSLYFCASVSGRANEKLFFGSGTQLSVL.

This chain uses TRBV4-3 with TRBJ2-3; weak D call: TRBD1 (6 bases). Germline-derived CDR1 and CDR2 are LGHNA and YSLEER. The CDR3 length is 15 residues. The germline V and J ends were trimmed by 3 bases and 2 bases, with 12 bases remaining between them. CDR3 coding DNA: TGCGCCAGCAGCCAGGGCAGGGGTTCCACAGATACGCAGTATTTT. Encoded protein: CASSQGRGSTDTQYF.

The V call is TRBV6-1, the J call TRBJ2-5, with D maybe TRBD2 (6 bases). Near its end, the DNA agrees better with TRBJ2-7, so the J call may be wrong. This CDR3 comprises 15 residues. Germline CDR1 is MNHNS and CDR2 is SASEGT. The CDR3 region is CASSEVGGISYEQYF. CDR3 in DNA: TGTGCCAGCAGTGAAGTGGGGGGAATCAGCTACGAGCAGTACTTC.

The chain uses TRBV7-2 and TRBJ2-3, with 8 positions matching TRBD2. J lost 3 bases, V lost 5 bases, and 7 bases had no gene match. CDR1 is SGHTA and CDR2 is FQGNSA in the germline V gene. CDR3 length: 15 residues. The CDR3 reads CASSPSSGGTDTQYF. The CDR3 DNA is TGTGCCAGCAGCCCCTCCAGCGGGGGAACAGATACGCAGTATTTT. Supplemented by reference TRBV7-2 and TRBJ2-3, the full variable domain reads GAGVSQSPSNKVTEKGKDVELRCDPISGHTALYWYRQSLGQGLEFLIYFQGNSAPDKSGLPSDRFSAERTGGSVSTLTIQRTQQEDSAVYLCASSPSSGGTDTQYFGPGTRLTVL.

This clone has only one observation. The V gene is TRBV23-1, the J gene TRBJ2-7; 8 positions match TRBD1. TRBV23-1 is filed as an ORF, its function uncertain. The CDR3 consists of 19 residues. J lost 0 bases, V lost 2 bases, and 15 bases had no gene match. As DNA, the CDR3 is TGCGCCAGCAGTCAACCTCCGGAAAGCGACAGGGGATTCTCCTACGAGCAGTACTTC. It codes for CASSQPPESDRGFSYEQYF.

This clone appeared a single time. The CDR3 here is CASSQGPPLYEQYF. Here the CDR3 DNA reads TGTGCCAGCTCACAGGGGCCCCCCCTCTACGAGCAGTACTTC. The chain carries TRBV18 and TRBJ2-7; a weak D match, TRBD1 (5 bases). The CDR3 covers 14 residues. The V end was cut by 4 bases, the J end by 3 bases, with 13 bases between. The germline V gene encodes CDR1 KGHSH and CDR2 LQKENI.

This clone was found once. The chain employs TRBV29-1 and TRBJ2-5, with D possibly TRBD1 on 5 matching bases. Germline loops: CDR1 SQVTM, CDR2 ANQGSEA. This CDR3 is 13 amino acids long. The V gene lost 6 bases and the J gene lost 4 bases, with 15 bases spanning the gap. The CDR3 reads CSVDTAQGETQYF. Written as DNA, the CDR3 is TGCAGCGTCGACACGGCCCAGGGAGAGACCCAGTACTTC.

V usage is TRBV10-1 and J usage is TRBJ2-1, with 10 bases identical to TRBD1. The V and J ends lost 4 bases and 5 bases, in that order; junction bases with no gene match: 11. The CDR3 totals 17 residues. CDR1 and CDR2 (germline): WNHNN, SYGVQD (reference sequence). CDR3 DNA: TGCGCCAGCAGTGGTCTAGCAACAGGGACAGGGGACAATGAGCAGTTCTTC. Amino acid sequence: CASSGLATGTGDNEQFF.

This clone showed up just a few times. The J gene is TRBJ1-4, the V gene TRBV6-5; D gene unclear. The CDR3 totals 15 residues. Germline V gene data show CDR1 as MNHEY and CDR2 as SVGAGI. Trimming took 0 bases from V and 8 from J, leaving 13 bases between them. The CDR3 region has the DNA TGTGCCAGCAGTTACTCGATTTTGGTACGGGAAAAACTGTTTTTT. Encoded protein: CASSYSILVREKLFF.

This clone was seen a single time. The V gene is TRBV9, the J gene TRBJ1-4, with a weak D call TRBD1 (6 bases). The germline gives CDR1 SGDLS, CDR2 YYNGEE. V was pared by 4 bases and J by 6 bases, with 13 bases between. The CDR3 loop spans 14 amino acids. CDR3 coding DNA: TGTGCCAGCAGCCTCTACAGGGTTGATGAAAAACTGTTTTTT. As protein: CASSLYRVDEKLFF.

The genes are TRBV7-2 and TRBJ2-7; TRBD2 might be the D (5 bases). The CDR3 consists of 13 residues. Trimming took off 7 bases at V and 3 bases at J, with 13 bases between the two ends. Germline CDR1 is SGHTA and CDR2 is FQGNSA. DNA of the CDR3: TGTGCCAGCAAACGGGATGAACTCTACGAGCAGTACTTC. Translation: CASKRDELYEQYF.

The CDR3 region is CASRSPGRGNTEAFF. The CDR3 nucleotides read TGTGCCAGTAGGAGCCCGGGGAGAGGGAACACTGAAGCTTTCTTT. The rearrangement links TRBV19 to TRBJ1-1, with D unclear. Germline values: CDR1 LNHDA, CDR2 SQIVND (reference sequence). V was clipped by 6 bases and J by 1 base, with 15 bases between them. The CDR3 extends over 15 amino acids.

CDR3 nucleotides: TGTGCCAGCAGTAGCCGGGACAGGGGTTCCTATAATTCACCCCTCCACTTT. It yields the protein CASSSRDRGSYNSPLHF. This rearrangement joins TRBV28 to TRBJ1-6, with TRBD1 matching 10 bases. Germline assignment: CDR1 MDHEN and CDR2 SYDVKM. This CDR3 is built from 17 residues. V was clipped by 5 bases and J by 1 base; unmatched bases: 5.

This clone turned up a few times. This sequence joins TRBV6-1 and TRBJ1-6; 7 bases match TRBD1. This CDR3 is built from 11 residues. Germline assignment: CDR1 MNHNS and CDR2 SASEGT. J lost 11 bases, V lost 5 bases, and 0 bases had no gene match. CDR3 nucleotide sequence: TGTGCCAGCAGTACAGGGGCACCCCTCCACTTT. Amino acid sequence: CASSTGAPLHF.

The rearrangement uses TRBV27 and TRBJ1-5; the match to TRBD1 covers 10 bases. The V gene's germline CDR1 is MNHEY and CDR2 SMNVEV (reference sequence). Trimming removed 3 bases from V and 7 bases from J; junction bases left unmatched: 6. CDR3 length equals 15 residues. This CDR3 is CASSLGTGEWQPQHF. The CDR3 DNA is TGTGCCAGCAGTTTGGGGACAGGGGAGTGGCAGCCCCAGCATTTT.

The CDR3: CASSVTGGGQPQHF. As DNA, the CDR3 is TGCGCCAGCAGCGTTACAGGGGGCGGGCAGCCCCAGCATTTT. This chain links TRBV5-1 with TRBJ1-5; TRBD1 agrees at 9 bases. The CDR3 has 14 amino acids. The germline V gene encodes CDR1 SGHRS and CDR2 YFSETQ. V dropped 4 bases and J dropped 7; count of bases not matched to a gene: 6.

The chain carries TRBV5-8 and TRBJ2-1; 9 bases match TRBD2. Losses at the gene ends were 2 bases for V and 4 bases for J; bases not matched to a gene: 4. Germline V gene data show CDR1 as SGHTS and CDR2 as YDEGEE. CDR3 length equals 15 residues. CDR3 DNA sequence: TGTGCCAGCAGCTTCGGACTAGCGACGTACAATGAGCAGTTCTTC. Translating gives CASSFGLATYNEQFF.

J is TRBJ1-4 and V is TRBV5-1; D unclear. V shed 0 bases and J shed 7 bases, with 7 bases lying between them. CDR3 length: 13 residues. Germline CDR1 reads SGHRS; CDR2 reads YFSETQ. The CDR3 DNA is TGCGCCAGCAGCTTGGCTCCGGGTGAAAAACTGTTTTTT. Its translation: CASSLAPGEKLFF.

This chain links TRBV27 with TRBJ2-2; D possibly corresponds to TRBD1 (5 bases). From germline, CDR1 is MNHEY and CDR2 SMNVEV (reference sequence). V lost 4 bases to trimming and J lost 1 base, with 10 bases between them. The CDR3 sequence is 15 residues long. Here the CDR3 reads CASSSYDRNTGELFF. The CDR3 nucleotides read TGTGCCAGCAGTTCATATGACAGGAACACCGGGGAGCTGTTTTTT.

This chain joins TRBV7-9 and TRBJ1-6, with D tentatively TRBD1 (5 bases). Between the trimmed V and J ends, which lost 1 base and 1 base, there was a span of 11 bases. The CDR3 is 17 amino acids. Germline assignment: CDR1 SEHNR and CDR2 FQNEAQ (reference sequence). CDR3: CASSLGWGRSYNSPLHF. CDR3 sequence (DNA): TGTGCCAGCAGCTTAGGCTGGGGGAGGTCCTATAATTCACCCCTCCACTTT.

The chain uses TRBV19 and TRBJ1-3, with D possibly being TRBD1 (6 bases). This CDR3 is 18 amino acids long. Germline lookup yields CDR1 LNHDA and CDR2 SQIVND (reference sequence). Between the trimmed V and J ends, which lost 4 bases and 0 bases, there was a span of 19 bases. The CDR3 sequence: CASSSGGGWGPSGNTIYF. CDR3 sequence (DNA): TGTGCCAGTAGTAGTGGGGGCGGTTGGGGACCCTCTGGAAACACCATATATTTT. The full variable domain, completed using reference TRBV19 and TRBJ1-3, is DGGITQSPKYLFRKEGQNVTLSCEQNLNHDAMYWYRQDPGQGLRLIYYSQIVNDFQKGDIAEGYSVSREKKESFPLTVTSAQKNPTAFYLCASSSGGGWGPSGNTIYFGEGSWLTVV.

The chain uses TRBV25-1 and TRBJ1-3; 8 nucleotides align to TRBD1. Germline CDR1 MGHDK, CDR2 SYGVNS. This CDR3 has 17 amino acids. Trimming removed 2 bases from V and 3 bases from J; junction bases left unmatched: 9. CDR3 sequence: CASSEGGARGLGNTIYF. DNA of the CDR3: TGTGCCAGCAGTGAAGGGGGGGCCAGGGGGCTTGGAAACACCATATATTTT.

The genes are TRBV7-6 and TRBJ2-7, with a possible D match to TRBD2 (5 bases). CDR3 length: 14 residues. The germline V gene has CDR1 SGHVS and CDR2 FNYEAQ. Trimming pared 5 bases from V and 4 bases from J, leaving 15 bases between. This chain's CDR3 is CASSPSRGPYEQYF. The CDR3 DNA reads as TGTGCCAGCAGCCCCAGTCGGGGTCCTTACGAGCAGTACTTC.

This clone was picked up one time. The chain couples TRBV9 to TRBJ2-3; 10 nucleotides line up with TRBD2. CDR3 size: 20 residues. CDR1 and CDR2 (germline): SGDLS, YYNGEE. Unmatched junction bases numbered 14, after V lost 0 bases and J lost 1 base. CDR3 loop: CASSVDKLAGSLMGTDTQYF. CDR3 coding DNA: TGTGCCAGCAGCGTAGACAAACTAGCGGGGTCCCTAATGGGCACAGATACGCAGTATTTT.

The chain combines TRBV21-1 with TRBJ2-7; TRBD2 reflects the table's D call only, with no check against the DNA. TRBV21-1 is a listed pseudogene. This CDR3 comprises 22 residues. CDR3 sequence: CASSKGGKGAAVGTSGVWEQYF. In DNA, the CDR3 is TGTGCCAGCAGCAAAGGGGGCAAGGGGGCCGCGGTGGGGACTAGCGGGGTTTGGGAGCAGTACTTC.